This T cell receptor beta chain was sequenced in a study of blood T cells in healthy people across ages. Only a few counts were recorded for this clonotype. Its matching antigen is unknown. Study observations and caveats: The study found more naive CD4+ cells and higher diversity in long-lived than aged donors. The recorded TCR beta diversity per million T cells decreased in a roughly linear manner with age.

There were healthy Caucasian individuals from Russia, aged roughly 6 to 90, serving as donors. A minimum of 5.5 micrograms of total RNA was extracted per sample. The V gene's germline CDR1 is SGHRS and CDR2 YFSETQ. After removal of 4 bases from V and 4 bases from J, the junction contained 4 bases not matched to a gene. The CDR3 runs 14 residues. With a J-beta primer mix and a sample-barcoded 5' primer, a second PCR ran roughly 7 to 11 cycles. Each CDR3 protein gets one entry after TCRdb re-called the 5' RACE reads with MiXCR. The top ten clones hold under 8% of a sample with about 1.5 million distinct CDR3 sequences, approximately 40% of them seen once.

The chain combines TRBV5-1 with TRBJ2-4; TRBD1 matches 8 bases. The material sequenced was blood. The clonotype originates from a woman aged 18-30 years in good health. CDR3 coding DNA: TGCGCCAGCAGCGCCGGGACAGGTAAAAACATTCAGTACTTC. This codes for CASSAGTGKNIQYF.